A single sample gave rise to the 13 T cell receptor beta chains below, sequenced in a study of T cell responses to AZD1222 COVID-19 vaccine. The assay was immunoSEQ multiplex PCR, and TCRdb's table has in-frame clones only and misses some. The sample lists roughly 120,000 clones, approximately 83% occurring once. The material sequenced was peripheral blood, taken on day 0 of AZD1222 vaccination. These TCRs come from an adult in good health.

This chain links TRBV30 with TRBJ2-3, with D perhaps matching TRBD1 (5 bases). The CDR3 consists of 12 residues. Trimming shortened V by 2 bases and J by 5 bases, and 8 bases separated the two germline ends. CDR1 is GTSNPN and CDR2 is SVGIG in the germline V gene (reference sequence). The CDR3 is CAWSPGRDTQYF. CDR3 sequence (DNA): TGTGCCTGGAGTCCAGGGCGAGATACGCAGTATTTT.

The chain couples TRBV7-8 to TRBJ2-1; no firm D call. CDR3 size: 16 residues. CDR1 is SGHVS and CDR2 is FQNEAQ in the germline V gene. Trimming cost V 6 bases and J 0 bases, with 15 bases left between them. CDR3 amino acids: CASRPLGGVSYNEQFF. The DNA for the CDR3 is TGTGCCAGCAGACCCCTAGGTGGGGTCTCCTACAATGAGCAGTTCTTC.

The V and J genes are TRBV5-1 and TRBJ2-7; 7 positions match TRBD1. Germline V gene lookup returns CDR1 SGHRS and CDR2 YFSETQ. The CDR3 has 14 amino acids. The ends lost 4 bases at V and 3 bases at J; junction bases unmatched: 7. CDR3 region: CASSLRDRGYEQYF. The CDR3 coding sequence is TGCGCCAGCAGCCTCCGGGACAGAGGCTACGAGCAGTACTTC.

The CDR3 DNA sequence: TGTGCCAGCAGTTACCGGAACACTGAAGCTTTCTTT. Translating gives CASSYRNTEAFF. The chain couples TRBV6-6 to TRBJ1-1; D remains ambiguous. This CDR3 comprises 12 residues. The V and J ends lost 2 bases and 1 base respectively, with 2 bases between them. CDR1 is MNHNY and CDR2 is SVGAGI in the germline V gene (reference sequence).

The V gene is TRBV3-1 (or the pseudogene TRBV3-2), the J gene TRBJ1-2, with D perhaps matching TRBD1 (5 bases). Trimming stripped 5 bases from V and 7 bases from J, with 17 bases between. This CDR3 spans 14 amino acids. The germline V gene has CDR1 LGHDT and CDR2 YNNKEL (reference sequence). Here the CDR3 reads CASSSSAGGSGYTF. The CDR3 DNA follows: TGTGCCAGCAGCTCCAGTGCGGGGGGGAGTGGCTACACCTTC.

The V gene is TRBV4-2, the J gene TRBJ1-2, with D possibly TRBD1 on 6 matching bases. V was pared by 4 bases and J by 4 bases, with 19 bases between. The CDR3 extends over 16 amino acids. Germline CDR1 and CDR2: LGHNA and YNFKEQ. CDR3: CASSPRGTGTPYGYTF. Here the CDR3 DNA reads TGTGCCAGCAGCCCCAGAGGTACAGGGACTCCCTATGGCTACACCTTC.

CDR3 sequence (DNA): TGTGCCAGCAGTGAAACATGGACAGGAGTTTACAATGAGCAGTTCTTC. The encoded protein is CASSETWTGVYNEQFF. The V and J genes are TRBV6-1 and TRBJ2-1, with 7 bases identical to TRBD1. Per germline, CDR1 MNHNS and CDR2 SASEGT. The CDR3 is 16 amino acids. Trimming removed 2 bases from V and 4 bases from J; junction bases left unmatched: 8.

This clone was detected once. This chain joins TRBV5-1 and TRBJ2-7, with 8 bases fitting TRBD2. The CDR3 is 11 amino acids. The V gene end was trimmed by 4 bases and the J gene end by 6 bases; junction bases not matched to a gene: 0. Germline-derived CDR1 and CDR2 are SGHRS and YFSETQ. The CDR3 loop is CASSSGGEQYF. The CDR3 DNA is TGCGCCAGCAGCAGCGGGGGCGAGCAGTACTTC.

This chain joins TRBV6-4 and TRBJ1-1; TRBD1 matches at 9 bases. The CDR3 sequence is 12 residues long. J was trimmed by 4 bases and V by 6 bases; bases with no gene match: 0. Germline CDR1 reads MRHNA; CDR2 reads SNTAGT. The CDR3 spells CASRTGGTEAFF. CDR3 DNA sequence: TGTGCCAGCAGGACAGGGGGCACTGAAGCTTTCTTT.

The chain joins TRBV5-1 to TRBJ2-1; TRBD1 aligns across 10 bases. V gave up 2 bases and J gave up 3 bases; unmatched junction bases: 5. Germline V gene data show CDR1 as SGHRS and CDR2 as YFSETQ. The CDR3 spans 16 residues. CDR3 loop: CASSLAGTGVYNEQFF. The DNA for the CDR3 is TGCGCCAGCAGCTTAGCCGGGACAGGGGTCTACAATGAGCAGTTCTTC. Based on the CDR3 plus reference TRBV5-1 and TRBJ2-1, the full variable domain is KAGVTQTPRYLIKTRGQQVTLSCSPISGHRSVSWYQQTPGQGLQFLFEYFSETQRNKGNFPGRFSGRQFSNSRSEMNVSTLELGDSALYLCASSLAGTGVYNEQFFGPGTRLTVL.

This chain uses TRBV6-5 with TRBJ2-1; a possible D gene is TRBD1 (6 bases). V was clipped by 8 bases and J by 7 bases, with 9 bases between them. There are 11 residues in the CDR3. Germline V gene sequence: CDR1 MNHEY, CDR2 SVGAGI. The CDR3 reads CASARGNEQFF. CDR3 bases: TGTGCCAGCGCGAGGGGGAATGAGCAGTTCTTC.

The chain employs TRBV4-1 and TRBJ2-7, with D perhaps matching TRBD1 (5 bases). V was shortened by 1 base and J by 0 bases, with 13 bases between the two germline ends. This CDR3 comprises 16 residues. CDR1 is MGHRA and CDR2 is YSYEKL in the germline V gene. For the CDR3, the DNA is TGCGCCAGCAGCCAAGGGCAGGGCACCTCCTCCTACGAGCAGTACTTC. Translation gives CASSQGQGTSSYEQYF.

This clone occurred a few times. The V call is TRBV2, the J call TRBJ1-2; 7 positions agree with TRBD1. This CDR3 is built from 12 residues. CDR1 is SNHLY and CDR2 is FYNNEI in the germline V gene. V was clipped by 5 bases and J by 7 bases; unmatched bases: 4. The DNA for the CDR3 is TGTGCCAGCAGTAGGGGGCTTGGTGGCTACACCTTC. Its translation is CASSRGLGGYTF.